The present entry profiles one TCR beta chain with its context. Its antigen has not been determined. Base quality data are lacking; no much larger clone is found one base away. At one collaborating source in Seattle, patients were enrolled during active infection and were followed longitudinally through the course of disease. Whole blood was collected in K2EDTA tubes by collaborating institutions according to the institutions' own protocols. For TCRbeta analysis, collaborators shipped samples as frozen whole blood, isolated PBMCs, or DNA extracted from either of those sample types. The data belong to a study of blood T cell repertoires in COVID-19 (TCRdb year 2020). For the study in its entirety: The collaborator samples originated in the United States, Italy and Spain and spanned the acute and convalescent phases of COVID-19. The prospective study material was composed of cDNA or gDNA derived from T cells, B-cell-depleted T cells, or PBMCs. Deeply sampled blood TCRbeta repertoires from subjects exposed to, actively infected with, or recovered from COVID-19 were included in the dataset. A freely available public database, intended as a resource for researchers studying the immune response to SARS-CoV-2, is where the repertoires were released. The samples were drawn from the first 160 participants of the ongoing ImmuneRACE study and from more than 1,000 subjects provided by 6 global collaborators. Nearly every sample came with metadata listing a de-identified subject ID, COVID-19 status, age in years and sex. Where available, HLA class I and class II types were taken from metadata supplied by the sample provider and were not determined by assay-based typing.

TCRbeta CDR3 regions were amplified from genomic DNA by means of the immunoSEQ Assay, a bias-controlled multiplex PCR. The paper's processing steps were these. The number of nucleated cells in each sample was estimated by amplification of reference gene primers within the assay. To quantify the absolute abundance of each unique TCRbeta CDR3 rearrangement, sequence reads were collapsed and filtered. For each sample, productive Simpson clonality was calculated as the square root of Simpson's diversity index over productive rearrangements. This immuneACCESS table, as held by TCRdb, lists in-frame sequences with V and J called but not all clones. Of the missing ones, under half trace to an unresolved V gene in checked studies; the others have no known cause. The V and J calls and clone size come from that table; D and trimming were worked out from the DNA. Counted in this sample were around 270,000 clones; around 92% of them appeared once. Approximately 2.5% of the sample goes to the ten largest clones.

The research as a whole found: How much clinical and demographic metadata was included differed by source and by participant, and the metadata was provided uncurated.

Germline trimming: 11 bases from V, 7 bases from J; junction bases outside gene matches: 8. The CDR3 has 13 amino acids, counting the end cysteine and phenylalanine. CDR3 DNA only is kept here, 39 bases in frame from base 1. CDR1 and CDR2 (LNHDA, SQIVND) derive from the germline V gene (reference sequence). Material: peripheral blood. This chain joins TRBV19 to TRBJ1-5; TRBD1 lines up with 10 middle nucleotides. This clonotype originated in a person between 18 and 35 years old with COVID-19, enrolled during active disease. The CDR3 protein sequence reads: CACGQGGWQPQHF. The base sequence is TGTGCCTGCGGACAGGGGGGTTGGCAGCCCCAGCATTTT. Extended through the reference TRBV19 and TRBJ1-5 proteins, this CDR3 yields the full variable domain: DGGITQSPKYLFRKEGQNVTLSCEQNLNHDAMYWYRQDPGQGLRLIYYSQIVNDFQKGDIAEGYSVSREKKESFPLTVTSAQKNPTAFYLCACGQGGWQPQHFGDGTRLSIL.